The entry below gives a single T cell receptor beta chain sequence along with its context. This clonotype was counted at least ten times. Its antigen is still unknown. Per-base quality was not reported, and no clone a single base away is much larger than it. Instrument on record: Illumina NovaSeq 6000. TCR cDNA was synthesized by 5'RACE template switching, which introduced a universal primer site and unique molecular identifiers. Priming of cDNA synthesis was performed from both the TCR alpha and TCR beta constant segments. Library amplification involved two PCR steps, and the second step added sample barcodes and sequencing adapters. Sequencing of libraries was done on Illumina HiSeq 2500 (2x100 bp) or NovaSeq (2x150 bp). In the authors' own workflow: MIGEC handled demultiplexing of reads and collapsing into UMI consensus sequences, while MiXCR performed V(D)J alignment. Clonotypes responding to the vaccine were identified with edgeR on replicate PBMC samples, with the criteria of FDR below 0.01 and a log2 fold change above 5 up to day 15. Each bulk clonotype was labeled CD4 or CD8 based on which sequenced repertoire, CD4 or CD8, contained the clonotype at higher abundance. In TCRdb, the public reads were trimmed at Q25 with fastp and aligned with MiXCR, with productive beta chains retained. Each entry is one CDR3 protein sequence, shown with its most common DNA and genes. Clone size and V and J calls follow TCRdb, not the original study. The sample table records roughly 350,000 distinct CDR3 sequences; about 4% of these occur just once. Just under 25% of the sample goes to the ten largest clones.

The sample's treatment or condition, from its label and the paper: live attenuated yellow fever vaccine strain. Two biological replicates of bulk PBMCs were collected at each blood-draw timepoint. A standard Ficoll-Paque protocol was used to isolate PBMCs from peripheral blood. RNA was extracted with TriZol from bulk PBMCs, CD4 and CD8 fractions, and dextramer-positive and dextramer-negative fractions. This record belongs to a study of T cells after yellow fever vaccination (dated by TCRdb to between 2018 and 2020). Study-wide context: Libraries from fractions with low cell numbers were prepared with the SMART-Seq v4 Ultra Low Input RNA kit. Blood was collected at multiple timepoints before and after primary and secondary immunization, and bulk PBMC replicates and cell subsets were isolated. Two healthy male donors made up the cohort, one aged 18 to 30 years and the other aged 30 to 40 years. To track T-cell clones before and after primary and booster YFV17D yellow fever vaccination, bulk TCR alpha and beta repertoires were sequenced longitudinally.

Unmatched junction bases come to 7, with V trimmed by 6 bases and J by 1 base. Including the terminal cysteine and phenylalanine, the CDR3 comprises 15 residues. The entry retains the CDR3 DNA only, 45 bases that are in frame from base 1. On the study overall, not on this receptor specifically: After the booster, most clones that had expanded after primary vaccination were detected again (over 95% of CD4 and roughly nine tenths of CD8), suggesting broad maintenance of memory. FACS-sorted repertoires could contain abundant contaminating clonotypes from the bulk population, so computational filtering was required. The study included only a couple of donors, which limits how far the findings can be generalized. A small share of clonotypes was detected in both CD4 and CD8 compartments, with the overlap likely arising from convergent recombination. Compared with the primary T-cell response, the secondary T-cell response was faster but weaker, reaching its peak on day 5 rather than on day 15.

The chain is encoded by TRBV12-3 or TRBV12-4 joined to TRBJ2-3, and 7 junctional nucleotides match TRBD2. The material sequenced was PBMCs, taken 5 days after the yellow fever booster vaccination. The source is a man between 18 and 29 years old who received the YFV17D yellow fever vaccine. In nucleotides, the sequence is TGTGCCAGCAGCGACCCAGCGGGGCGCACAGATACGCAGTATTTT. It codes for CASSDPAGRTDTQYF.